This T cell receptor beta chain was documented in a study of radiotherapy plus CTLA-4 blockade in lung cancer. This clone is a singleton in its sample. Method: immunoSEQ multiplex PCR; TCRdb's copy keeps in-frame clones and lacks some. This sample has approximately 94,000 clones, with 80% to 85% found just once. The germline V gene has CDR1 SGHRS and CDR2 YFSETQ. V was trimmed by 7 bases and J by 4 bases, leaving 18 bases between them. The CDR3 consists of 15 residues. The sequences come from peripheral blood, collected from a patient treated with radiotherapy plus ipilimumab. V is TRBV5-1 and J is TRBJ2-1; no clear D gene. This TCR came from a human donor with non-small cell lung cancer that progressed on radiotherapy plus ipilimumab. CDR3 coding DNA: TGCGCCAGCCAAACATCAGCCCACACGTACAATGAGCAGTTCTTC. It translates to CASQTSAHTYNEQFF.